This T cell receptor beta chain appears in the sequencing data of a study of blood T cell repertoires in COVID-19. In the study overall: Researchers got acute and convalescent COVID-19 samples from the United States, Italy and Spain.

This clone was recorded many times. Measured with immunoSEQ multiplex PCR; TCRdb has only the in-frame clones, and not every one. The repertoire has some 140,000 clones, roughly 78% of them found once; the top ten carry roughly 3.5%. This sequence originates from a man in his 60s with acute or convalescent COVID-19. Sequencing used peripheral blood.

The CDR3 reads CASSQDLGGADGYTF. CDR3 in DNA: TGTGCCAGCAGCCAAGACTTGGGGGGGGCAGATGGCTACACCTTC. The chain joins TRBV4-2 to TRBJ1-2, with D possibly TRBD1 on 6 matching bases. V was cut by 0 bases and J by 6 bases, with 14 bases left in between. The germline CDR1 and CDR2 sequences are LGHNA and YNFKEQ. There are 15 residues in the CDR3.